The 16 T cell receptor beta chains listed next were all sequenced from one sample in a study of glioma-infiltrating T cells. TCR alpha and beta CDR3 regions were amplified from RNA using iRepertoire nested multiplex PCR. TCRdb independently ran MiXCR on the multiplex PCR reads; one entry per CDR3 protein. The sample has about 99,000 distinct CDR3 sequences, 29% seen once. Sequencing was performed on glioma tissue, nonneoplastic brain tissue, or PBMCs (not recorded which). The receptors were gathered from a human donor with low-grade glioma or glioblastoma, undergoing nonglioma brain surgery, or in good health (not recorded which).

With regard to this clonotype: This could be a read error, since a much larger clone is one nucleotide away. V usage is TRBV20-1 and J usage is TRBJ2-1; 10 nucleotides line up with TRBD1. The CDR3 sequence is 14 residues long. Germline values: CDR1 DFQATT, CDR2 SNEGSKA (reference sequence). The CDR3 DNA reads TGCAGTGTACCCGACAGGGGGCGGGTCAATGAGCAGTCCTTC. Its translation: CSVPDRGRVNEQSF.

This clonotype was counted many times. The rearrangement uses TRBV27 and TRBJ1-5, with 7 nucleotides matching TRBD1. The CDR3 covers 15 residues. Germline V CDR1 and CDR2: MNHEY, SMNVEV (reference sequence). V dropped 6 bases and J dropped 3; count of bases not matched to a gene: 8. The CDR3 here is CASSSTGSVNQPQHF. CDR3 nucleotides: TGTGCCAGCAGCTCGACAGGGAGTGTCAATCAGCCCCAGCATTTT.

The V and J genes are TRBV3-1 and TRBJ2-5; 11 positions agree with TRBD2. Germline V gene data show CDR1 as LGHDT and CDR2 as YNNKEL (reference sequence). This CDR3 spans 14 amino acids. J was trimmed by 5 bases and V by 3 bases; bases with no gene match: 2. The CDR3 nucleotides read TGTGCCAGCAGCCACAGGACTAGCGGGGAGACCCAGTACTTC. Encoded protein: CASSHRTSGETQYF.

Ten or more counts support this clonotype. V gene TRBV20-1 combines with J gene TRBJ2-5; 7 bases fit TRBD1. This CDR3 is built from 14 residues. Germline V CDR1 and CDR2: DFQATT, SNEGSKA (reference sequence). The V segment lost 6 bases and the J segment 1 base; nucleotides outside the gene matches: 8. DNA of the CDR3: TGCAGTGCCATAGACAGGGTCAGCCAAGAGACCCAGTACTTC. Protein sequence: CSAIDRVSQETQYF.

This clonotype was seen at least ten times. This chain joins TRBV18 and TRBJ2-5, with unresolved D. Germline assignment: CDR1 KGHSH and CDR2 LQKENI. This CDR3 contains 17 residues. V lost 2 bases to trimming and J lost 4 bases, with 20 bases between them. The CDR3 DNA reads TGTGCCAGCTCACCAACTCAACAGCTGGGTTCGGGAGAGACCCAGTACTTC. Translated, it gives CASSPTQQLGSGETQYF.

CDR3 amino acids: CASSLDTATNEKLFF. In DNA, the CDR3 is TGTGCCAGCAGCTTAGACACCGCAACTAATGAAAAACTGTTTTTT. The chain carries TRBV7-9 and TRBJ1-4; D unclear. The V end lost 1 base, the J end lost 0 bases, and 6 bases lay between the germline ends. Germline V lookup: CDR1 SEHNR, CDR2 FQNEAQ (reference sequence). The CDR3 is made up of 15 amino acids.

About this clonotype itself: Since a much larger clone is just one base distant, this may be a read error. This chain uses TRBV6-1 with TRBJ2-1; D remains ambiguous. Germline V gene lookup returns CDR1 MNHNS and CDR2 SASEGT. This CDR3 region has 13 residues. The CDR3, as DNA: TGTGCCAGCGAGGAGCCTTCCTACAATGAGCGGTTCTTC. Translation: CASEEPSYNERFF.

The CDR3 reads CASSSSWTAGSPFF. DNA of the CDR3: TGTGCCAGCAGCTCGAGCTGGACGGCAGGCAGTCCGTTCTTC. The V gene is TRBV7-2, the J gene TRBJ2-1; unclear D gene. The germline V gene encodes CDR1 SGHTA and CDR2 FQGNSA. V was shortened by 4 bases and J by 15 bases, with 22 bases between the two germline ends. The CDR3 spans 14 residues.

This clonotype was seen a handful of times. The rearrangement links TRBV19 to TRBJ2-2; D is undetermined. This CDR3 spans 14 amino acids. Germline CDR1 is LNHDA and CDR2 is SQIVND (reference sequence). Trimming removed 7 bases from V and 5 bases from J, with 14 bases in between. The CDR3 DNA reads TGTGCCAGTAAACTCGAGGCAGGAACCGGGGAGCTGTTTTTT. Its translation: CASKLEAGTGELFF.

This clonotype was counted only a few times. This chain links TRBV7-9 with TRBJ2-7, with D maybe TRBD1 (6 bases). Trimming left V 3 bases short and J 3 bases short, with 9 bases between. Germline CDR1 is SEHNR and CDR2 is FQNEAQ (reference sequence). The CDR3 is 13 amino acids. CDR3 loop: CASSLTGLYEQYF. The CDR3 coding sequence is TGTGCCAGCAGCTTGACAGGACTCTACGAGCAGTACTTC.

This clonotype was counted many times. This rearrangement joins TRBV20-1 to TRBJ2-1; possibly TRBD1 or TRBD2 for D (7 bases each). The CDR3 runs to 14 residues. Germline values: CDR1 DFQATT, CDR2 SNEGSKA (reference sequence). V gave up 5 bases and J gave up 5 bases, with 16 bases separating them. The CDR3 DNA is TGCAGTGCTGAAGCGGGACAGATCAACAATGAGCAGTTCTTC. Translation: CSAEAGQINNEQFF.

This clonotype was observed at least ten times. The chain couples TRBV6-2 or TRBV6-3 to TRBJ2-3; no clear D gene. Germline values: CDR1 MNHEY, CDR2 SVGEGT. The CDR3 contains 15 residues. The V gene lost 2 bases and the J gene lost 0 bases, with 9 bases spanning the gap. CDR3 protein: CASSYDGRSTDTQYF. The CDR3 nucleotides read TGTGCCAGCAGTTACGACGGCAGGAGCACAGATACGCAGTATTTT.

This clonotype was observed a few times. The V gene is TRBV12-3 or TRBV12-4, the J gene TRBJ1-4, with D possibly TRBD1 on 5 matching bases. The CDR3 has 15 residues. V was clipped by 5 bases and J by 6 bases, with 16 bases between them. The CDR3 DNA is TGTGCCAGCAGTCGTCTCGGACAAAGCGATGAAAAACTGTTTTTT. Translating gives CASSRLGQSDEKLFF.

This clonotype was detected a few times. In DNA form, the CDR3 reads TGTGCCAGCCGTTGGGACCAAGACACCGGGGAGCTGTTTTTT. Its protein is CASRWDQDTGELFF. The V call is TRBV6-4, the J call TRBJ2-2; D may correspond to TRBD1 or TRBD2 (5 bases each). The CDR3 sequence is 14 residues long. Germline loops: CDR1 MRHNA, CDR2 SNTAGT. Between the trimmed V and J ends, which lost 8 bases and 3 bases, there was a span of 13 bases.

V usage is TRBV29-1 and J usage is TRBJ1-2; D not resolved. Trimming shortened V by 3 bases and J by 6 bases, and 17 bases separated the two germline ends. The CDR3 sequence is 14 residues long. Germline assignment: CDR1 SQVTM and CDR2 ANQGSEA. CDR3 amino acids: CSVDKVGEDHGYTF. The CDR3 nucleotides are TGCAGCGTTGATAAGGTGGGAGAGGATCATGGCTACACCTTC.

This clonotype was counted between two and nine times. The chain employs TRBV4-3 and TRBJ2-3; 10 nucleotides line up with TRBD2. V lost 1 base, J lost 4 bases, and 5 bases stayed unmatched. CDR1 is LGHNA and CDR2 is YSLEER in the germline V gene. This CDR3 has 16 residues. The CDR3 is CASSQGSGGAADTQYF. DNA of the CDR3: TGCGCCAGCAGCCAAGGGAGCGGGGGGGCCGCAGATACGCAGTATTTT.